Each of the 30 T cell receptor beta chains below was sequenced from the same sample in a study of T cells in Graves' hyperthyroidism and ophthalmopathy. RNA transcripts gave rise to amplified TCR beta CDR3 regions. HTBI primers were used for first-round RT-PCR of the TCR CDR3. Each CDR3 protein is one row after TCRdb ran MiXCR on the multiplex PCR reads. The sample has some 320,000 distinct CDR3 sequences; around 15% are singletons. Sequenced sample: blood. The receptors were sampled from a woman aged 40 to 49 with Graves' ophthalmopathy.

This clonotype was detected ten times or more. V is TRBV11-2 and J is TRBJ2-4; the D is unclear. The CDR3 runs to 17 residues. Germline V CDR1 and CDR2: SGHAT, FQNNGV. The germline V and J ends were trimmed by 0 bases and 5 bases, with 17 bases remaining between them. CDR3 loop: CASSLEGSLSFQNIQYF. Written as DNA, the CDR3 is TGTGCCAGCAGCTTAGAAGGCAGTTTGAGTTTTCAAAACATTCAGTACTTC.

Many counts were recorded for this clonotype. The chain has TRBV7-7 and TRBJ1-2; unclear D gene. Germline V gene lookup returns CDR1 SSHAT and CDR2 FNYEAQ (reference sequence). The CDR3 is 15 residues long. Here the CDR3 DNA reads TGTGCTAGGTGGGCAGGCGGTAATGGGTACTATGGCTACACCTTC. It yields the protein CARWAGGNGYYGYTF.

The table lists this clonotype with a few counts. This chain uses TRBV7-8 with TRBJ1-1; TRBD1 might be the D (5 bases). The CDR3 contains 15 residues. V was pared by 5 bases and J by 1 base, with 14 bases between. Per germline, CDR1 SGHVS and CDR2 FQNEAQ. The CDR3 spells CASSLLVRANTEAFF. In nucleotides, the CDR3 is TGTGCCAGCAGCCTCTTGGTCAGGGCGAACACTGAAGCTTTCTTT.

This clonotype was seen ten or more times. The J gene is TRBJ1-6, the V gene TRBV2; possibly TRBD1 for D (6 bases). The V gene lost 2 bases and the J gene lost 7 bases, with 9 bases spanning the gap. Germline CDR1 and CDR2: SNHLY and FYNNEI. The CDR3 is made up of 14 amino acids. The CDR3 is CASSEPGANSPLHF. The CDR3 DNA reads as TGTGCCAGCAGTGAACCGGGGGCAAATTCACCCCTCCACTTT. Full variable domain (missing parts from reference TRBV2 and TRBJ1-6): EPEVTQTPSHQVTQMGQEVILRCVPISNHLYFYWYRQILGQKVEFLVSFYNNEISEKSEIFDDQFSVERPDGSNFTLKIRSTKLEDSAMYFCASSEPGANSPLHFGNGTRLTVT.

The rearrangement uses TRBV4-1 and TRBJ1-5; D is possibly TRBD1 (5 bases). The germline V gene encodes CDR1 MGHRA and CDR2 YSYEKL. CDR3 length equals 16 residues. Trimming removed 5 bases at V and 3 bases at J, with 17 bases between. CDR3 coding DNA: TGCGCCAGCAGCGAGGCGGGACGGATCTTCAATCAGCCCCAGCATTTT. This encodes CASSEAGRIFNQPQHF.

This clonotype was counted ten times or more. This chain links TRBV2 with TRBJ2-1; possibly TRBD2 for D (6 bases). This CDR3 spans 13 amino acids. Trimming pared 6 bases from V and 6 bases from J, leaving 12 bases between. Germline V gene lookup returns CDR1 SNHLY and CDR2 FYNNEI. The DNA for the CDR3 is TGTGCCAGCAGGTCTAGCGCGTCCAATGAGCAGTTCTTC. This encodes CASRSSASNEQFF.

The chain has TRBV5-6 and TRBJ1-2, with 7 bases aligning to TRBD1. V was clipped by 4 bases and J by 6 bases; unmatched bases: 12. Germline lookup yields CDR1 SGHDT and CDR2 YYEEEE. The CDR3 spans 15 residues. The CDR3 coding sequence is TGTGCCAGCAGCGCTACAGGGGAAGGGGGAAATGGCTACACCTTC. It yields the protein CASSATGEGGNGYTF.

This clonotype was observed many times. This sequence joins TRBV27 and TRBJ2-7; perhaps TRBD1 as D (6 bases). V was pared by 6 bases and J by 3 bases, with 18 bases between. The CDR3 runs to 15 residues. The germline CDR1 and CDR2 sequences are MNHEY and SMNVEV (reference sequence). This chain's CDR3 is CASSSQGIPLYEQYF. In DNA, the CDR3 is TGTGCCAGCAGCTCTCAGGGGATCCCTCTCTACGAGCAGTACTTC.

This chain uses TRBV3-1 with TRBJ1-4; tentatively, D is TRBD1 (5 bases). In germline, CDR1 is LGHDT, CDR2 YNNKEL (reference sequence). The ends were cut back, 0 bases at V and 4 bases at J, with 12 bases in the middle. This CDR3 is built from 16 residues. The CDR3 DNA reads as TGTGCCAGCAGCCAAGATCAGTCAGGGATTAATGAAAAACTGTTTTTT. Translation gives CASSQDQSGINEKLFF.

Many counts were recorded for this clonotype. This rearrangement joins TRBV7-8 to TRBJ2-1, with 7 bases aligning to TRBD2. Per germline, CDR1 SGHVS and CDR2 FQNEAQ. The CDR3 covers 15 residues. Trimming at V came to 1 base and at J to 4 bases, leaving 4 bases not matched to a gene. CDR3 sequence reads: CASSLDRDYYNEQFF. CDR3 nucleotide sequence: TGTGCCAGCAGCTTAGATAGGGACTATTACAATGAGCAGTTCTTC.

This clonotype was counted at least ten times. The chain couples TRBV12-3 or TRBV12-4 to TRBJ2-2; perhaps TRBD2 as D (5 bases). Trimming cost V 8 bases and J 3 bases, with 16 bases left between them. This CDR3 comprises 15 residues. This CDR3 reads CASALTGLHTGELFF. DNA for the CDR3: TGTGCCAGCGCCCTGACCGGACTGCACACCGGGGAGCTGTTTTTT.

This clonotype turned up a few times. The rearrangement uses TRBV3-1 and TRBJ2-3; the match to TRBD2 covers 7 bases. The V gene's germline CDR1 is LGHDT and CDR2 YNNKEL (reference sequence). CDR3 length: 14 amino acids. Trimming removed 1 base from V and 14 bases from J; junction bases left unmatched: 12. The CDR3 DNA is TGTGCCAGCAGCCAAGTTGAAGTTAGCGGGCGCTGGTATTTT. As protein: CASSQVEVSGRWYF.

This clonotype was seen once. This chain connects TRBV5-4 to TRBJ1-2; maybe TRBD1 (6 bases). CDR3 size: 13 residues. From germline, CDR1 is SGHNT and CDR2 YYREEE (reference sequence). V shed 8 bases and J shed 4 bases, with 15 bases lying between them. CDR3 nucleotides: TGTGCCAGTGGACAGAACACAGGCTATGGCTACACCTTC. Its translation is CASGQNTGYGYTF.

This clonotype was detected many times. This chain links TRBV12-3 or TRBV12-4 with TRBJ2-7, with D maybe TRBD2 (6 bases). The CDR3 spans 13 residues. The germline V and J ends were trimmed by 3 bases and 5 bases, with 11 bases remaining between them. The CDR3 spells CASSFGSFDEQYF. The DNA for the CDR3 is TGTGCCAGCAGTTTCGGGAGTTTCGACGAGCAGTACTTC.

This clonotype came up a few times. The chain has TRBV11-2 and TRBJ1-2; unclear D gene. Per germline, CDR1 SGHAT and CDR2 FQNNGV. Trimming pared 5 bases from V and 2 bases from J, leaving 9 bases between. The CDR3 has 13 amino acids. CDR3 DNA: TGTGCCAGCAGCGTAGGACCGAACTATGGCTACACCTTC. Protein product: CASSVGPNYGYTF.

This clonotype was observed at least ten times. The V gene is TRBV11-2, the J gene TRBJ1-4; D remains ambiguous. The germline V gene encodes CDR1 SGHAT and CDR2 FQNNGV. With 3 bases removed from V and 4 bases from J, the gap between germline ends came to 12 bases. The length of the CDR3 is 15 residues. CDR3 region: CASSFKGEFNEKLFF. Written as DNA, the CDR3 is TGTGCCAGCAGCTTTAAAGGAGAGTTTAATGAAAAACTGTTTTTT.

Here the CDR3 reads CASSQGTGQKEYF. In nucleotides, the CDR3 is TGTGCCAGCTCACAGGGGACAGGTCAAAAGGAGTACTTC. J is TRBJ2-7 and V is TRBV18; the match to TRBD1 covers 8 bases. The CDR3 extends over 13 amino acids. Germline-derived CDR1 and CDR2 are KGHSH and LQKENI. V shed 4 bases, J shed 11 bases, and the junction held 10 bases outside the gene matches.

This clonotype has more than one count but fewer than ten. This chain connects TRBV7-9 to TRBJ1-5, with 11 bases identical to TRBD1. The CDR3 extends over 16 amino acids. V was clipped by 5 bases and J by 6 bases; unmatched bases: 9. Germline loops: CDR1 SEHNR, CDR2 FQNEAQ (reference sequence). This chain's CDR3 is CASSRDRGRIRQPQHF. The CDR3, as DNA: TGTGCCAGCAGCCGGGACAGGGGGAGAATCCGTCAGCCCCAGCATTTT.

J is TRBJ1-1 and V is TRBV5-1, with no clear D. The V end lost 2 bases, the J end lost 5 bases, and 10 bases lay between the germline ends. The CDR3 totals 13 residues. Germline CDR1 is SGHRS and CDR2 is YFSETQ. CDR3 nucleotides: TGCGCCAGCAGCTTCAACCAAAGGACTGAAGCTTTCTTT. Protein sequence: CASSFNQRTEAFF. Supplemented by reference TRBV5-1 and TRBJ1-1, the full variable domain reads KAGVTQTPRYLIKTRGQQVTLSCSPISGHRSVSWYQQTPGQGLQFLFEYFSETQRNKGNFPGRFSGRQFSNSRSEMNVSTLELGDSALYLCASSFNQRTEAFFGQGTRLTVV.

The sample holds many counts of this clonotype. The rearrangement joins TRBV2 to TRBJ2-2, with TRBD1 matching over 8 bases. V lost 7 bases to trimming and J lost 7 bases; unmatched junction nucleotides: 8. The CDR3 has 14 amino acids. The germline gives CDR1 SNHLY, CDR2 FYNNEI. The CDR3: CASTGQGPNGELFF. DNA of the CDR3: TGTGCCAGCACCGGACAGGGTCCCAACGGGGAGCTGTTTTTT.

This clonotype was recorded at least ten times. The chain uses TRBV5-1 and TRBJ1-2; TRBD1 matches at 10 bases. Germline trimming cut 4 bases from V and 2 bases from J; bases unmatched to any gene: 8. The CDR3 spans 16 residues. The germline CDR1 and CDR2 sequences are SGHRS and YFSETQ. This CDR3 reads CASSAQRTGGNYGYTF. The CDR3 DNA reads as TGCGCCAGCAGCGCTCAGAGGACAGGGGGGAACTATGGCTACACCTTC.

The J gene is TRBJ2-7, the V gene TRBV27, with TRBD1 identical over 7 bases. V dropped 5 bases and J dropped 0; count of bases not matched to a gene: 10. CDR3 length: 16 residues. Germline loops: CDR1 MNHEY, CDR2 SMNVEV (reference sequence). The CDR3 protein is CASSPKTGTSSYEQYF. DNA of the CDR3: TGTGCCAGCAGTCCAAAGACAGGGACAAGCTCCTACGAGCAGTACTTC.

CDR3 loop: CASSFLQEGTSYEQYF. In nucleotides, the CDR3 is TGTGCCAGCAGTTTCCTACAGGAGGGGACCTCCTACGAGCAGTACTTC. The chain employs TRBV6-2 or TRBV6-3 and TRBJ2-7, with D perhaps matching TRBD2 (6 bases). Trimming took 4 bases from V and 0 from J, leaving 16 bases between them. Germline V gene lookup returns CDR1 MNHEY and CDR2 SVGEGT. The CDR3 sequence is 16 residues long.

This sequence joins TRBV19 and TRBJ2-1; unclear D gene. With 1 base removed from V and 0 bases from J, the gap between germline ends came to 10 bases. The CDR3 runs 16 residues. The germline V gene encodes CDR1 LNHDA and CDR2 SQIVND (reference sequence). CDR3 DNA sequence: TGTGCCAGTAGTATAGGCATAAAAGCCTCCTACAATGAGCAGTTCTTC. This codes for CASSIGIKASYNEQFF. The variable domain in full, with the rest retrieved from reference TRBV19 and TRBJ2-1, is DGGITQSPKYLFRKEGQNVTLSCEQNLNHDAMYWYRQDPGQGLRLIYYSQIVNDFQKGDIAEGYSVSREKKESFPLTVTSAQKNPTAFYLCASSIGIKASYNEQFFGPGTRLTVL.

This clonotype was observed a few times. The rearrangement joins TRBV7-9 to TRBJ1-4; TRBD1 matches 9 bases. Germline V CDR1 and CDR2: SEHNR, FQNEAQ (reference sequence). CDR3 length: 15 residues. Trimming took 4 bases from V and 7 from J; bases not matched to a gene: 7. The CDR3 DNA reads TGTGCCAGCAGCTCTCACAGGGGGCTTGGTGAAAAACTGTTTTTT. It encodes CASSSHRGLGEKLFF.

This clonotype has ten or more counts. The chain combines TRBV12-3 or TRBV12-4 with TRBJ2-3; 10 bases line up with TRBD2. V gave up 8 bases and J gave up 4 bases; unmatched junction bases: 6. The CDR3 runs to 14 residues. The CDR3 is CASSSGSGADTQYF. CDR3 nucleotide sequence: TGTGCCAGCTCTAGCGGGAGTGGAGCAGATACGCAGTATTTT.

The chain employs TRBV9 and TRBJ1-1, with no clear D. Germline V gene sequence: CDR1 SGDLS, CDR2 YYNGEE. The germline V and J ends were trimmed by 0 bases and 6 bases, with 12 bases remaining between them. This CDR3 region has 14 residues. CDR3 in DNA: TGTGCCAGCAGCGTAGTGCCCCGGGCGGCTGAAGCTTTCTTT. The encoded protein is CASSVVPRAAEAFF. Supplemented by reference TRBV9 and TRBJ1-1, the full variable domain reads DSGVTQTPKHLITATGQRVTLRCSPRSGDLSVYWYQQSLDQGLQFLIQYYNGEERAKGNILERFSAQQFPDLHSELNLSSLELGDSALYFCASSVVPRAAEAFFGQGTRLTVV.

This clonotype showed up many times. V gene TRBV11-2 combines with J gene TRBJ1-2; 7 bases align to TRBD1. This CDR3 region has 15 residues. J lost 7 bases, V lost 4 bases, and 12 bases had no gene match. Per the germline V gene, CDR1 is SGHAT and CDR2 is FQNNGV. The CDR3 here is CASSSPRGRGPGYTF. In DNA form, the CDR3 reads TGTGCCAGCAGCTCCCCTAGGGGTAGGGGGCCTGGCTACACCTTC.

This clonotype occurred a few times. The chain carries TRBV5-6 and TRBJ1-4; D unclear. The V and J ends lost 2 bases and 2 bases respectively, with 13 bases between them. The CDR3 is 16 residues long. Germline V gene data show CDR1 as SGHDT and CDR2 as YYEEEE. The CDR3 DNA sequence: TGTGCCAGCAGCTTATATTCTTTGCGGACTAATGAAAAACTGTTTTTT. As protein: CASSLYSLRTNEKLFF.

This clonotype has a count of ten or more. J is TRBJ1-1 and V is TRBV12-3 or TRBV12-4; possibly TRBD1 for D (5 bases). There are 13 residues in the CDR3. Trimming cost V 3 bases and J 4 bases, with 9 bases left between them. This CDR3 reads CASSLLGTTEAFF. As DNA, the CDR3 is TGTGCCAGCAGTTTGTTGGGGACCACTGAAGCTTTCTTT.